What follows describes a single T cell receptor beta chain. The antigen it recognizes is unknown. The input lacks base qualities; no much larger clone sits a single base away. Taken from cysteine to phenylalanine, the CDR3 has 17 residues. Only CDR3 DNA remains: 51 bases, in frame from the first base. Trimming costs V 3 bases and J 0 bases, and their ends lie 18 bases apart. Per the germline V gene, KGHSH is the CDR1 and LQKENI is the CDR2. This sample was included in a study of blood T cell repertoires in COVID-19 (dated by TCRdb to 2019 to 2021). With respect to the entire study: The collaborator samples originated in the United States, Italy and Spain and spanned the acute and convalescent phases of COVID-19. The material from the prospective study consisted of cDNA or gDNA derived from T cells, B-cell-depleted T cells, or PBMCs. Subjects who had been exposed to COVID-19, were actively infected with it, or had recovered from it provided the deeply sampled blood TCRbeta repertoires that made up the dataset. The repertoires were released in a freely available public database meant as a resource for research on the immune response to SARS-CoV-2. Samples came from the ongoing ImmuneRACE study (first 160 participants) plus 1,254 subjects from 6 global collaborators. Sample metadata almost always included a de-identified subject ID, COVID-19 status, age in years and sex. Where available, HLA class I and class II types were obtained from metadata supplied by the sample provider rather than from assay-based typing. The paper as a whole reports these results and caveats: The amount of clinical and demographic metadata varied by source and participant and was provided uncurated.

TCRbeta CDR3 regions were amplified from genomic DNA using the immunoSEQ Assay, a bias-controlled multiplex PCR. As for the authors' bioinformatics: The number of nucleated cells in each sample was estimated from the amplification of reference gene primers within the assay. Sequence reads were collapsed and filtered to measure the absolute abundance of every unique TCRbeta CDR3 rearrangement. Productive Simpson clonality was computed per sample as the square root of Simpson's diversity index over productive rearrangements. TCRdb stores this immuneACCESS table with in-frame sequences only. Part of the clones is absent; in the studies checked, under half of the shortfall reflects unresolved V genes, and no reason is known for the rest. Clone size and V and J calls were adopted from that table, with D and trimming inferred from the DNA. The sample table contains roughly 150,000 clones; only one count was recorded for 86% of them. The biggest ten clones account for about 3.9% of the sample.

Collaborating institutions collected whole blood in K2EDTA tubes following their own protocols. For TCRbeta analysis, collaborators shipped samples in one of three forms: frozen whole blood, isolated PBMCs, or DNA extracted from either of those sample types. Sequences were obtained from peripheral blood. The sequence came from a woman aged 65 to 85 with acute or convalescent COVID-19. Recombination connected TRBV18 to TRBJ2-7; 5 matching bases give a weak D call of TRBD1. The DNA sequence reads TGTGCCAGCTCACCCTCGACATGGGGCAGGGTCTCCTACGAGCAGTACTTC. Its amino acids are CASSPSTWGRVSYEQYF.